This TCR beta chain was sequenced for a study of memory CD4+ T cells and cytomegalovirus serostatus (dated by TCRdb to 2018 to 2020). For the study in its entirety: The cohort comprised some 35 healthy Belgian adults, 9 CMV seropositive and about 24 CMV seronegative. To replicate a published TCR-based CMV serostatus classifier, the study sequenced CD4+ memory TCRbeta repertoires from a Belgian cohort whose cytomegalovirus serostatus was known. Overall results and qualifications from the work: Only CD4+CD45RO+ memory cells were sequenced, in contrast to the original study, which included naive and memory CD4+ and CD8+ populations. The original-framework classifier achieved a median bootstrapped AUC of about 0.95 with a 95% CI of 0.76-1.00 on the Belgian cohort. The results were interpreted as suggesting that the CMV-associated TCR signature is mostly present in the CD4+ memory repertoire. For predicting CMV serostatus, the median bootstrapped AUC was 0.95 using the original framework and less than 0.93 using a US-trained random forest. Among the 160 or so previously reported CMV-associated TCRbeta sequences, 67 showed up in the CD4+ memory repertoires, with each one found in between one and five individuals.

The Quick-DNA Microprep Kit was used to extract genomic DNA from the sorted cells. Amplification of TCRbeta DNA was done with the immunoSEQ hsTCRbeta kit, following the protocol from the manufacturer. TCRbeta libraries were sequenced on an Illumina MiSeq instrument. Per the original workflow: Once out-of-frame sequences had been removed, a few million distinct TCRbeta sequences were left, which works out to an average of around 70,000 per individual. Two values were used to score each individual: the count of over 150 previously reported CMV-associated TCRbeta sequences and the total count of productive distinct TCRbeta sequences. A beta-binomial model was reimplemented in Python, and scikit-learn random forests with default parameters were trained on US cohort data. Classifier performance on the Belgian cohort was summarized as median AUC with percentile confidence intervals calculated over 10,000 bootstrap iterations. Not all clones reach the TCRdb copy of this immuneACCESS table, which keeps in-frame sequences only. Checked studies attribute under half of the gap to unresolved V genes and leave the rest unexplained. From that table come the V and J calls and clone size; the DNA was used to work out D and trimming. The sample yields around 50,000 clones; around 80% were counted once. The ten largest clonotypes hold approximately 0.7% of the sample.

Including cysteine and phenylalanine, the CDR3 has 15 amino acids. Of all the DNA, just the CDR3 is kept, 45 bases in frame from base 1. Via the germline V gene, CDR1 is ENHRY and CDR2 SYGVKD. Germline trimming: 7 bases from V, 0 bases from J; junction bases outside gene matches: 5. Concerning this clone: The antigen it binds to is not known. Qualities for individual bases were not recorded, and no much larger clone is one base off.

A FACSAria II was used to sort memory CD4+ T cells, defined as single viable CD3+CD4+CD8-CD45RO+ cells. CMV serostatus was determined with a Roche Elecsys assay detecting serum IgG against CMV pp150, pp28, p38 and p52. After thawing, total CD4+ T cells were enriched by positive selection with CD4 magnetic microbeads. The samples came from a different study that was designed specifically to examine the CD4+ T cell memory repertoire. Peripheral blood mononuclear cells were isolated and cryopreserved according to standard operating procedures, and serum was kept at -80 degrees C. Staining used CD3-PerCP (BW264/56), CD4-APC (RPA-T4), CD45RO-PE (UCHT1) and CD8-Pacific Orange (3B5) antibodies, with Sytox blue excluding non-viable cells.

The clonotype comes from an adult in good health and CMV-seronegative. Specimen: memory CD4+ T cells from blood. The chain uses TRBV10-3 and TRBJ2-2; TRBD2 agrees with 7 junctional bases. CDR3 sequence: CAINRDYSNTGELFF. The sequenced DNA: TGTGCCATCAACCGGGACTACTCGAACACCGGGGAGCTGTTTTTT.